The 17 T cell receptor beta chains in this list originate from one sample, sequenced in a study of cytotoxic CD8 clonotypes in ibrutinib-treated CLL. Clones were sequenced by immunoSEQ multiplex PCR, and TCRdb holds only the in-frame ones, with some missing. The sample holds some 200,000 clones, approximately 68% seen once. Sequenced here: PBMCs, sampled after 24 months of ibrutinib treatment. The receptors shown here come from a human donor with chronic lymphocytic leukemia.

The rearrangement links TRBV18 to TRBJ2-1, with 14 bases matching TRBD2. Trimming removed 0 bases from V and 9 bases from J; junction bases left unmatched: 4. Germline lookup yields CDR1 KGHSH and CDR2 LQKENI. This CDR3 spans 16 amino acids. CDR3 nucleotide sequence: TGTGCCAGCTCACCACCAGGGACTAGCGGGAGATTTGAGCAGTTCTTC. It is translated as CASSPPGTSGRFEQFF.

J is TRBJ2-1 and V is TRBV7-9; D not resolved. Germline V gene lookup returns CDR1 SEHNR and CDR2 FQNEAQ (reference sequence). V was shortened by 1 base and J by 5 bases, with 15 bases between the two germline ends. The CDR3 consists of 16 residues. CDR3 residues: CASSLGWLPGHNEQFF. The CDR3, as DNA: TGTGCCAGCAGCTTAGGGTGGCTGCCAGGTCACAATGAGCAGTTCTTC.

This chain joins TRBV10-3 and TRBJ1-3, with a possible D match to TRBD1 (5 bases). The germline gives CDR1 ENHRY, CDR2 SYGVKD. There are 15 residues in the CDR3. V was shortened by 4 bases and J by 2 bases, with 12 bases between the two germline ends. The CDR3 sequence: CAISATTGAGNTIYF. For the CDR3, the DNA is TGTGCCATCAGTGCTACCACGGGGGCTGGAAACACCATATATTTT.

The V gene is TRBV7-2, the J gene TRBJ1-2; D remains ambiguous. Trimming left V 0 bases short and J 6 bases short, with 8 bases between. CDR3 size: 13 residues. The germline V gene has CDR1 SGHTA and CDR2 FQGNSA. The CDR3, as DNA: TGTGCCAGCAGCTTAGCGGCAGTAGATGGCTACACCTTC. Translation gives CASSLAAVDGYTF.

The rearrangement joins TRBV25-1 to TRBJ2-3; perhaps D is TRBD1 or TRBD2 (5 bases each). The V gene lost 4 bases and the J gene lost 0 bases, with 14 bases spanning the gap. The germline V gene has CDR1 MGHDK and CDR2 SYGVNS. This CDR3 spans 16 amino acids. This CDR3 reads CASSGGWAESTDTQYF. As DNA, the CDR3 is TGTGCCAGCAGTGGGGGGTGGGCGGAAAGCACAGATACGCAGTATTTT. Full variable domain (missing parts from reference TRBV25-1 and TRBJ2-3): EADIYQTPRYLVIGTGKKITLECSQTMGHDKMYWYQQDPGMELHLIHYSYGVNSTEKGDLSSESTVSRIRTEHFPLTLESARPSHTSQYLCASSGGWAESTDTQYFGPGTRLTVL.

The chain recombines TRBV5-5 with TRBJ2-6; no definite D call. CDR3 size: 14 residues. The germline V gene encodes CDR1 SGHKS and CDR2 YYEKEE (reference sequence). V was trimmed by 1 base and J by 2 bases, leaving 4 bases between them. The CDR3 DNA reads TGTGCCAGCAGCTTGTTTCCTGGGGCCAACGTCCTGACTTTC. Translation gives CASSLFPGANVLTF.

This chain joins TRBV27 and TRBJ2-3, with D possibly matching TRBD2 (5 bases). The length of the CDR3 is 14 residues. Trimming shortened V by 3 bases and J by 3 bases, and 10 bases separated the two germline ends. CDR1 MNHEY and CDR2 SMNVEV come from the germline V gene (reference sequence). In nucleotides, the CDR3 is TGTGCCAGCAGTTTCATAACTAGAACAGATACGCAGTATTTT. Protein sequence: CASSFITRTDTQYF.

The chain joins TRBV9 to TRBJ2-1; D is unresolved. V lost 0 bases, J lost 5 bases, and 18 bases lay in between. Germline V gene lookup returns CDR1 SGDLS and CDR2 YYNGEE. This CDR3 is 17 amino acids long. CDR3 bases: TGTGCCAGCAGCGTAGCTTTATTTTCTTCCCGAGACAATGAGCAGTTCTTC. Translation gives CASSVALFSSRDNEQFF.

This clone was counted only a few times. The chain uses TRBV4-2 and TRBJ2-1; 14 bases line up with TRBD2. This CDR3 is 16 amino acids long. Trimming removed 1 base from V and 6 bases from J; junction bases left unmatched: 2. CDR1 LGHNA and CDR2 YNFKEQ come from the germline V gene. The CDR3 here is CASSQAGTSGSNEQFF. CDR3 DNA: TGTGCCAGCAGCCAAGCGGGGACTAGCGGGAGCAATGAGCAGTTCTTC.

In its sample, this clone was seen a few times. Other DNA sequences of this sample code for an identical CDR3. The chain joins TRBV29-1 to TRBJ2-2, with TRBD2 matching over 8 bases. Trimming cost V 4 bases and J 5 bases; bases outside gene matches: 3. The CDR3 has 13 residues. The germline V gene encodes CDR1 SQVTM and CDR2 ANQGSEA. CDR3 DNA sequence: TGCAGCGTTGGATTAGCGGGAACCGGGGAGCTGTTTTTT. This sequence encodes CSVGLAGTGELFF.

The chain has TRBV30 and TRBJ2-7; 9 bases are shared with TRBD2. The V segment lost 2 bases and the J segment 0 bases; nucleotides outside the gene matches: 5. CDR3 length equals 15 residues. CDR1 GTSNPN and CDR2 SVGIG come from the germline V gene (reference sequence). CDR3 bases: TGTGCCTGGAGTCAGACTAGCGGAAGCTCCTACGAGCAGTACTTC. Protein: CAWSQTSGSSYEQYF.

CDR3 sequence: CATSVFALEVLYEQYF. The CDR3, as DNA: TGTGCCACCAGCGTATTCGCCCTAGAGGTTTTGTACGAGCAGTACTTC. The chain uses TRBV15 and TRBJ2-7; D not resolved. The V gene lost 5 bases and the J gene lost 4 bases, with 21 bases spanning the gap. Germline CDR1 is LNHNV and CDR2 is YYDKDF (reference sequence). The CDR3 runs to 16 residues.

V usage is TRBV4-1 and J usage is TRBJ2-7, with a tentative D call TRBD1 (5 bases). The germline V and J ends were trimmed by 1 base and 4 bases, with 11 bases remaining between them. CDR3 length: 14 residues. The germline V gene has CDR1 MGHRA and CDR2 YSYEKL. CDR3 bases: TGCGCCAGCAGCCAAGCCGAGACAGAATACGAGCAGTACTTC. Translating it yields CASSQAETEYEQYF.

The table lists this clone with a few counts. This chain uses TRBV27 with TRBJ1-2; no firm D call. Trimming removed 4 bases at V and 8 bases at J, with 14 bases between. Germline loops: CDR1 MNHEY, CDR2 SMNVEV (reference sequence). The CDR3 extends over 13 amino acids. The CDR3 reads CASSYAGREGYTF. The CDR3 nucleotides are TGTGCCAGCAGTTACGCGGGGAGAGAAGGCTACACCTTC.

The chain carries TRBV4-2 and TRBJ2-7; D uncertain. The CDR3 is made up of 14 amino acids. CDR1 is LGHNA, CDR2 YNFKEQ, per germline. V lost 1 base and J 0 bases, leaving 7 bases between the germline ends. Here the CDR3 reads CASSQVGGSYEQYF. The CDR3 DNA sequence: TGTGCCAGCAGCCAAGTGGGTGGCTCCTACGAGCAGTACTTC.

This rearrangement joins TRBV2 to TRBJ1-1, with D possibly matching TRBD1 (6 bases). The CDR3 extends over 13 amino acids. V was shortened by 4 bases and J by 7 bases, with 13 bases between the two germline ends. Germline assignment: CDR1 SNHLY and CDR2 FYNNEI. DNA for the CDR3: TGTGCCAGCAGTGCAGGACAAGGGGGTGAAGCTTTCTTT. It specifies CASSAGQGGEAFF.

This clone was counted a few times. This chain links TRBV6-1 with TRBJ2-7; 9 nucleotides line up with TRBD1. There are 17 residues in the CDR3. Germline V gene lookup returns CDR1 MNHNS and CDR2 SASEGT. Trimming at V came to 3 bases and at J to 2 bases, leaving 11 bases not matched to a gene. CDR3 sequence: CASSDALTQGAPYEQYF. The CDR3 DNA follows: TGTGCCAGCAGTGACGCCTTGACACAGGGGGCTCCCTACGAGCAGTACTTC.